Listed below are T cell receptor beta chains from one sample, sequenced in a study of control samples from healthy donors and cancer patients. The table came from immunoSEQ multiplex PCR; TCRdb's copy has only in-frame clones and leaves some out. The data include some 190,000 clones; the top ten clones carry roughly 2.2%. The sequenced sample was blood. The receptors were sampled from a woman aged 25 to 39 in good health. CDR3s include the opening cysteine and the closing phenylalanine or tryptophan. The D gene is left open where the match is weak.

J gene: TRBJ1-6; V gene: TRBV10-3; D gene: -; CDR3 length: 10; CDR3 DNA: TGTGCCATCAGTGACCCACCCCTCCACTTT; CDR3 protein: CAISDPPLHF
J gene: TRBJ1-2; V gene: TRBV19; D gene: -; CDR3 length: 13; CDR3 DNA: TGTGCCAGTAGTATCGAAAGGACCTATGGCTACACCTTC; CDR3 protein: CASSIERTYGYTF
J gene: TRBJ1-5; V gene: TRBV28; D gene: -; CDR3 length: 13; CDR3 DNA: TGTGCCAGCAGACCCGGGACTGATCAGCCCCAGCATTTT; CDR3 protein: CASRPGTDQPQHF
J gene: TRBJ2-3; V gene: TRBV5-1; D gene: -; CDR3 length: 14; CDR3 DNA: TGCGCCAGCAGCCCGGGACGTACGGCAGATACGCAGTATTTT; CDR3 protein: CASSPGRTADTQYF
J gene: TRBJ1-2; V gene: TRBV5-5; D gene: -; CDR3 length: 14; CDR3 DNA: TGTGCCAGCAGCGAGGGGTATTTAAGCTATGGCTACACCTTC; CDR3 protein: CASSEGYLSYGYTF
J gene: TRBJ2-1; V gene: TRBV18; D gene: TRBD1; CDR3 length: 14; CDR3 DNA: TGTGCCAGCTCACCGCGACAGGGCCACAATGAGCAGTTCTTC; CDR3 protein: CASSPRQGHNEQFF
J gene: TRBJ1-2; V gene: TRBV7-2; D gene: TRBD1; CDR3 length: 13; CDR3 DNA: TGTGCCAGCAGCTTCAACAGGGGCCGGGGCTACACCTTC; CDR3 protein: CASSFNRGRGYTF
J gene: TRBJ1-5; V gene: TRBV11-2; D gene: -; CDR3 length: 17; CDR3 DNA: TGTGCCAGCAGCCCCCTTAAAGGTCTAGGGAGTAATCAGCCCCAGCATTTT; CDR3 protein: CASSPLKGLGSNQPQHF
J gene: TRBJ1-1; V gene: TRBV5-1; D gene: -; CDR3 length: 14; CDR3 DNA: TGCGCCAGCAGCTTTCAGAATCGAAACACTGAAGCTTTCTTT; CDR3 protein: CASSFQNRNTEAFF
J gene: TRBJ2-1; V gene: TRBV28; D gene: TRBD2; CDR3 length: 17; CDR3 DNA: TGTGCCACCGCGACTAGCGGGGACGCCGCTATCTACAATGAGCAGTTCTTC; CDR3 protein: CATATSGDAAIYNEQFF
J gene: TRBJ1-5; V gene: TRBV2; D gene: -; CDR3 length: 14; CDR3 DNA: TGTGCCAGCAGTCGGGCAGTTAGCAATCAGCCCCAGCATTTT; CDR3 protein: CASSRAVSNQPQHF
J gene: TRBJ1-6; V gene: TRBV28; D gene: -; CDR3 length: 14; CDR3 DNA: TGTGCCAGCAGTTTTGGGGGCTTTGATTCACCCCTCCACTTT; CDR3 protein: CASSFGGFDSPLHF
J gene: TRBJ2-3; V gene: TRBV3-1/TRBV3-2; D gene: -; CDR3 length: 16; CDR3 DNA: TGTGCCAGCAGCCAGGTCGAGCGCTATAGCACAGATACGCAGTATTTT; CDR3 protein: CASSQVERYSTDTQYF
J gene: TRBJ1-2; V gene: TRBV3-1/TRBV3-2; D gene: -; CDR3 length: 13; CDR3 DNA: TGTGCCAGCAGTGACAGCTTTTACTATGGCTACACCTTC; CDR3 protein: CASSDSFYYGYTF
J gene: TRBJ2-3; V gene: TRBV7-9; D gene: TRBD1; CDR3 length: 17; CDR3 DNA: TGTGCCAGCAGCTCCTTTGGGGACAGGCGTAGCACAGATACGCAGTATTTT; CDR3 protein: CASSSFGDRRSTDTQYF
J gene: TRBJ2-5; V gene: TRBV28; D gene: -; CDR3 length: 17; CDR3 DNA: TGTGCCAGCAGTTTATGGGGAATCCGGGAACTCCAAGAGACCCAGTACTTC; CDR3 protein: CASSLWGIRELQETQYF
J gene: TRBJ1-5; V gene: TRBV24-1; D gene: -; CDR3 length: 16; CDR3 DNA: TGTGCCACCAGTGATTCCGACCCAAATAGCAATCAGCCCCAGCATTTT; CDR3 protein: CATSDSDPNSNQPQHF
J gene: TRBJ2-3; V gene: TRBV10-3; D gene: TRBD1; CDR3 length: 14; CDR3 DNA: TGTGCCATCAGGAACCCGACAGGGTCAGATACGCAGTATTTT; CDR3 protein: CAIRNPTGSDTQYF
J gene: TRBJ1-1; V gene: TRBV29-1; D gene: -; CDR3 length: 13; CDR3 DNA: TGCAGCGTTGAACTGCGTATGAACACTGAAGCTTTCTTT; CDR3 protein: CSVELRMNTEAFF
J gene: TRBJ1-3; V gene: TRBV18; D gene: -; CDR3 length: 17; CDR3 DNA: TGTGCCAGCTCACCCCAATTCGAGACTCTCCTTGGAAACACCATATATTTT; CDR3 protein: CASSPQFETLLGNTIYF
J gene: TRBJ1-2; V gene: TRBV4-1; D gene: -; CDR3 length: 15; CDR3 DNA: TGCGCCAGCAGCCCCAACGACATCCTGGGGTATGGCTACACCTTC; CDR3 protein: CASSPNDILGYGYTF
J gene: TRBJ1-1; V gene: TRBV7-9; D gene: -; CDR3 length: 12; CDR3 DNA: TGTGCCAGCAGCTTAGGGACAGTACAAGCTTTCTTT; CDR3 protein: CASSLGTVQAFF
J gene: TRBJ1-2; V gene: TRBV12-3/TRBV12-4; D gene: -; CDR3 length: 12; CDR3 DNA: TGTGCCAGCAGTTACAGGGTCAATGGCTACACCTTC; CDR3 protein: CASSYRVNGYTF
J gene: TRBJ2-2; V gene: TRBV4-1; D gene: -; CDR3 length: 14; CDR3 DNA: TGCGCCAGCAGCCGACTAACATCCCCCGGGGAGCTGTTTTTT; CDR3 protein: CASSRLTSPGELFF
J gene: TRBJ2-7; V gene: TRBV2; D gene: TRBD1; CDR3 length: 13; CDR3 DNA: TGTGCCAGCAGTGGCGGGACAGGAGGCGAGCAGTACTTC; CDR3 protein: CASSGGTGGEQYF
J gene: TRBJ2-7; V gene: TRBV25-1; D gene: TRBD1; CDR3 length: 14; CDR3 DNA: TGTGCCAGCAGTGAACAGGGGGCTGCCCGCGAGCAGTACTTC; CDR3 protein: CASSEQGAAREQYF
J gene: TRBJ2-7; V gene: TRBV7-2; D gene: -; CDR3 length: 13; CDR3 DNA: TGTGCCAGCAGCGCCCCTAGCTCCTACGAGCAGTACTTC; CDR3 protein: CASSAPSSYEQYF
J gene: TRBJ1-2; V gene: TRBV12-3/TRBV12-4; D gene: TRBD1; CDR3 length: 13; CDR3 DNA: TGTGCCAGCAGTCCGGGACAGGGCTATGGCTACACCTTC; CDR3 protein: CASSPGQGYGYTF
J gene: TRBJ1-5; V gene: TRBV7-6; D gene: TRBD1; CDR3 length: 15; CDR3 DNA: TGTGCCAGCAGCCCAGGGGGCTATAGCAATCAGCCCCAGCATTTT; CDR3 protein: CASSPGGYSNQPQHF
J gene: TRBJ1-3; V gene: TRBV18; D gene: -; CDR3 length: 16; CDR3 DNA: TGTGCCAGCTCACCTAGGACCCTCGGCTCTGGAAACACCATATATTTT; CDR3 protein: CASSPRTLGSGNTIYF
J gene: TRBJ2-2; V gene: TRBV5-1; D gene: -; CDR3 length: 14; CDR3 DNA: TGCGCCAGCAATGGTTACAGGGACACCGGGGAGCTGTTTTTT; CDR3 protein: CASNGYRDTGELFF
J gene: TRBJ2-7; V gene: TRBV5-5; D gene: -; CDR3 length: 12; CDR3 DNA: TGTGCCAGCAGCTCCCCATCCTACGAGCAGTACTTC; CDR3 protein: CASSSPSYEQYF
J gene: TRBJ2-1; V gene: TRBV30; D gene: -; CDR3 length: 13; CDR3 DNA: TGTGCCTGGAGTGGGCTAGCCTACAATGAGCAGTTCTTC; CDR3 protein: CAWSGLAYNEQFF
J gene: TRBJ2-2; V gene: TRBV4-1; D gene: -; CDR3 length: 18; CDR3 DNA: TGCGCCAGCAGCCAACGGGCTTGGTTTCAGGGCAACACCGGGGAGCTGTTTTTT; CDR3 protein: CASSQRAWFQGNTGELFF
J gene: TRBJ2-2; V gene: TRBV4-1; D gene: -; CDR3 length: 16; CDR3 DNA: TGCGCCAGCAGCCAAGAACCAGGGATGGGCACCGGGGAGCTGTTTTTT; CDR3 protein: CASSQEPGMGTGELFF
J gene: TRBJ2-2; V gene: TRBV5-6; D gene: TRBD2; CDR3 length: 17; CDR3 DNA: TGTGCCAGCGTCGTATCACTTAGCGGGGCCATCACCGGGGAGCTGTTTTTT; CDR3 protein: CASVVSLSGAITGELFF
J gene: TRBJ2-1; V gene: TRBV7-2; D gene: -; CDR3 length: 15; CDR3 DNA: TGTGCCAGCAGCCCCCCTGGGCTAGCCCACAATGAGCAGTTCTTC; CDR3 protein: CASSPPGLAHNEQFF
J gene: TRBJ2-2; V gene: TRBV6-1; D gene: -; CDR3 length: 14; CDR3 DNA: TGTGCCAGCAGTGAAGGGGGCGCGGTCGGGGAGCTGTTTTTT; CDR3 protein: CASSEGGAVGELFF
J gene: TRBJ2-7; V gene: TRBV24-1; D gene: -; CDR3 length: 15; CDR3 DNA: TGTGCCACCAGTCCCTCATTGGCAGGGCCCTACGAGCAGTACTTC; CDR3 protein: CATSPSLAGPYEQYF
J gene: TRBJ1-1; V gene: TRBV2; D gene: -; CDR3 length: 12; CDR3 DNA: TGTGCTGTCGTTTCGGGCGGCACTGAAGCTTTCTTT; CDR3 protein: CAVVSGGTEAFF
J gene: TRBJ2-7; V gene: TRBV28; D gene: TRBD2; CDR3 length: 15; CDR3 DNA: TGTGCCAGCAGTTCCGGGACTAGCGCGTCCTACGAGCAGTACTTC; CDR3 protein: CASSSGTSASYEQYF
J gene: TRBJ1-1; V gene: TRBV18; D gene: TRBD1; CDR3 length: 14; CDR3 DNA: TGTGCCAGCTCATGGGACAGTTCGAACACTGAAGCTTTCTTT; CDR3 protein: CASSWDSSNTEAFF
J gene: TRBJ1-3; V gene: TRBV6-5; D gene: -; CDR3 length: 16; CDR3 DNA: TGTGCCAGCAGTTACTCGACATCGGCGGTATCGAACACCATATATTTT; CDR3 protein: CASSYSTSAVSNTIYF
J gene: TRBJ2-2; V gene: TRBV19; D gene: -; CDR3 length: 13; CDR3 DNA: TGTGCCAGTATCGGCAGCACCACCGGGGAGCTGTTTTTT; CDR3 protein: CASIGSTTGELFF
J gene: TRBJ2-1; V gene: TRBV28; D gene: TRBD1; CDR3 length: 17; CDR3 DNA: TGTGCCAGCAGTTCTAGCCGTGGACAGGCCGCCTACAATGAGCAGTTCTTC; CDR3 protein: CASSSSRGQAAYNEQFF
J gene: TRBJ1-2; V gene: TRBV19; D gene: TRBD1; CDR3 length: 14; CDR3 DNA: TGTGCCAGTAGAGGGACAGGGGGTGACTATGGCTACACCTTC; CDR3 protein: CASRGTGGDYGYTF
J gene: TRBJ2-7; V gene: TRBV19; D gene: TRBD1; CDR3 length: 14; CDR3 DNA: TGTGCCAGTAGTTCCGGGACAGGGGCCTACGAGCAGTACTTC; CDR3 protein: CASSSGTGAYEQYF